This T cell receptor (beta chain) was found in a study of blood T cells in healthy people across ages. Study-wide results and caveats: Versus aged donors, long-lived donors had higher diversity and more naive CD4+ cells. Any changes in expanded clonotypes were possibly confounded, as donor CMV status remained unknown.

The CDR3 totals 14 residues. Germline loops: CDR1 DFQATT, CDR2 SNEGSKA (reference sequence). V shed 4 bases, J shed 6 bases, and the junction held 5 bases outside the gene matches. PBMCs were isolated at a quantity of at least 6 million per sample. There are a few counts of this clonotype. The target antigen is unknown. A second PCR of about 6 to 11 cycles used a sample-barcoded 5' primer and a J-beta primer mix. A template-switch adaptor containing 12 random nucleotides labeled each cDNA molecule. TCRdb called the 5' RACE reads again in MiXCR, with one record for every CDR3 protein. This table holds 650,000 to 1,000,000 distinct CDR3 sequences, around 36% found once.

The origin of this receptor is a man between 18 and 29 years old in good health. The chain carries TRBV20-1 and TRBJ1-6, with 8 bases identical to TRBD1. Sequences were obtained from blood. In nucleotides, the CDR3 is TGCAGTGCTATGGGGACAGGACGTAATTCACCCCTCCACTTT. The encoded protein is CSAMGTGRNSPLHF.